One sample yielded the 13 T cell receptor beta chains listed below, sequenced in a study of post-analysis software for immune sequencing data. Unique molecular identifiers were built into the TCR beta cDNA libraries. MiXCR, run by TCRdb on the PCR reads, gives a single entry per CDR3 protein. The table records about half a million distinct CDR3 sequences, roughly 45% of them present only once. Study findings and constraints: Elevated frequency relative to controls characterized roughly 5 TRBV segments in patients, TRBV5-6, TRBV5-1 and TRBV20-1 among them.

Their specific antigens are unknown. Sequencing input: blood. All receptors come from a girl aged 10-17 years with multiple sclerosis.

This clonotype was detected only once. This chain connects TRBV20-1 to TRBJ1-1; D gene unclear. V was cut by 3 bases and J by 4 bases, with 15 bases left in between. The germline CDR1 and CDR2 sequences are DFQATT and SNEGSKA (reference sequence). This CDR3 has 14 residues. The CDR3: CSASGEVRSTEAFF. The CDR3 nucleotides are TGCAGTGCTAGTGGGGAGGTGCGTAGCACTGAAGCTTTCTTT.

Concerning this clonotype: Relative to the germline gene, one junction end is altered; a read error may explain this. J is TRBJ2-3 and V is TRBV13; D is possibly TRBD2 (5 bases). This CDR3 has 13 residues. Per germline, CDR1 PRHDT and CDR2 FYEKMQ (reference sequence). CDR3 sequence reads: CAGSLSGTDTQYF. CDR3 DNA: TGTGCCGGCAGCCTTAGCGGCACAGATACGCAGTATTTT.

The chain employs TRBV24-1 and TRBJ2-4; 7 bases match TRBD1. The CDR3 is 13 residues long. V was clipped by 5 bases and J by 7 bases; unmatched bases: 4. CDR1 is KGHDR, CDR2 SFDVKD, per germline. DNA of the CDR3: TGTGCCACCAGTGCGACAGGGACGAACATTCAGTACTTC. Translating gives CATSATGTNIQYF.

V gene TRBV6-5 combines with J gene TRBJ1-1; possibly TRBD1 for D (5 bases). Germline loops: CDR1 MNHEY, CDR2 SVGAGI. The V end was cut by 0 bases, the J end by 4 bases, with 12 bases between. The CDR3 extends over 15 amino acids. This chain's CDR3 is CASSYSFGGGTEAFF. The CDR3 DNA follows: TGTGCCAGCAGTTACTCTTTCGGGGGAGGCACTGAAGCTTTCTTT.

V and J are TRBV6-1 and TRBJ2-7; 7 positions agree with TRBD1. This CDR3 region has 16 residues. Per the germline V gene, CDR1 is MNHNS and CDR2 is SASEGT. The junction had 14 bases not matched to a gene; V was cut back by 6 bases and J by 3 bases. CDR3 in amino acids: CASRGTGANSFYEQYF. The CDR3 coding sequence is TGTGCCAGCAGGGGTACAGGGGCCAACTCTTTCTACGAGCAGTACTTC.

The chain combines TRBV7-2 with TRBJ2-1, with TRBD2 identical over 7 bases. Germline CDR1 SGHTA, CDR2 FQGNSA. The CDR3 covers 15 residues. Trimming cost V 0 bases and J 5 bases; bases outside gene matches: 4. The CDR3 sequence: CASSLAWGTNNEQFF. CDR3 nucleotide sequence: TGTGCCAGCAGCTTAGCGTGGGGGACTAACAATGAGCAGTTCTTC.

This clonotype was found a few times. The chain carries TRBV29-1 and TRBJ1-1; 9 bases are a match to TRBD1. This CDR3 has 14 amino acids. Germline V CDR1 and CDR2: SQVTM, ANQGSEA. The V gene end was trimmed by 7 bases and the J gene end by 0 bases; junction bases not matched to a gene: 6. CDR3 loop: CSGWTGAMNTEAFF. Written as DNA, the CDR3 is TGCAGCGGCTGGACAGGGGCTATGAACACTGAAGCTTTCTTT.

The V gene is TRBV6-5, the J gene TRBJ2-6, with a possible D match to TRBD1 (5 bases). V was cut by 0 bases and J by 0 bases, with 12 bases left in between. Germline V gene lookup returns CDR1 MNHEY and CDR2 SVGAGI. The CDR3 is 18 residues long. This CDR3 reads CASSYSWGESSGANVLTF. The CDR3 nucleotides read TGTGCCAGCAGTTACTCTTGGGGCGAAAGCTCTGGGGCCAACGTCCTGACTTTC.

This clonotype was picked up many times. The chain recombines TRBV10-3 with TRBJ2-7, with a tentative D call TRBD2 (5 bases). The germline V gene has CDR1 ENHRY and CDR2 SYGVKD. The CDR3 is 14 residues long. V lost 8 bases and J lost 6, with 20 bases in between. In DNA, the CDR3 is TGTGCCATCGCCGAGCGGACGGCCGGTGGCGAGCAGTACTTC. Translated, it gives CAIAERTAGGEQYF.

In this sample, this clonotype turned up a few times. This chain uses TRBV10-2 with TRBJ1-1; no firm D call. Germline CDR1 reads WSHSY; CDR2 reads SAAADI. The CDR3 contains 13 residues. V was shortened by 8 bases and J by 4 bases, with 14 bases between the two germline ends. The CDR3 region is CASLSRSSTEAFF. Here the CDR3 DNA reads TGCGCCAGCCTTTCACGAAGCAGCACTGAAGCTTTCTTT.

This clonotype was counted once. The chain carries TRBV6-2 or TRBV6-3 and TRBJ1-1, with 7 bases lining up with TRBD1. The ends lost 5 bases at V and 1 base at J; junction bases unmatched: 7. Germline CDR1 and CDR2: MNHEY and SVGEGT. This CDR3 has 15 amino acids. The CDR3 coding sequence is TGTGCCAGCAGTCTACCGTGGACAGGGAACACTGAAGCTTTCTTT. Amino acids: CASSLPWTGNTEAFF.

V and J are TRBV5-6 and TRBJ2-5; D gene unclear. Matching the DNA end better, TRBJ2-7 makes the J call doubtful. Germline values: CDR1 SGHDT, CDR2 YYEEEE. This CDR3 comprises 14 residues. CDR3 in DNA: TGTGCCAGCAGCTGGTCCAGCAGCCCCTACGAGCAGTACTTC. It translates to CASSWSSSPYEQYF.

This chain joins TRBV6-5 and TRBJ2-1, with 13 bases identical to TRBD2. Germline lookup yields CDR1 MNHEY and CDR2 SVGAGI. V lost 2 bases, J lost 9 bases, and 10 bases stayed unmatched. The CDR3 is made up of 17 amino acids. CDR3 protein: CASSYTLAGGPAGEQFF. CDR3 in DNA: TGTGCCAGCAGTTACACACTAGCGGGAGGGCCCGCGGGTGAGCAGTTCTTC.